This T cell receptor beta chain was recovered during a study of T cell repertoires in cytomegalovirus infection. Study at large: CMV infection and matching HLA type were both indicated by public TCR beta signatures. Study conclusions and caveats: Clonotype analysis showed dominance of the ex vivo response by HLA-C-restricted CMV-specific TCR beta clonotypes. The cumulative frequency of public TCR beta families distinguished individuals who carried CMV together with the relevant HLA.

Using its own MiXCR run on the reads, TCRdb lists one record per CDR3 protein. The table has about 260,000 distinct CDR3 sequences, roughly an eighth seen once; the top ten hold around 9.5%. This clonotype was seen a few times. Antigen unknown. The sample consisted of PBMCs. The source is a human donor in good health (CMV status not recorded). Some clones in this sample may be carry-over from other donors' samples.

The CDR3 nucleotides read TGTGCCAGCACCGGGAGGGGGTGGGCAGAGCAGTTCTTC. Encoded protein: CASTGRGWAEQFF. J is TRBJ2-1 and V is TRBV6-2 or TRBV6-3, with TRBD2 matching over 8 bases. The trim removed 7 bases at V and 10 bases at J, leaving 9 bases unmatched. The V gene's germline CDR1 is MNHEY and CDR2 SVGEGT. The CDR3 totals 13 residues.